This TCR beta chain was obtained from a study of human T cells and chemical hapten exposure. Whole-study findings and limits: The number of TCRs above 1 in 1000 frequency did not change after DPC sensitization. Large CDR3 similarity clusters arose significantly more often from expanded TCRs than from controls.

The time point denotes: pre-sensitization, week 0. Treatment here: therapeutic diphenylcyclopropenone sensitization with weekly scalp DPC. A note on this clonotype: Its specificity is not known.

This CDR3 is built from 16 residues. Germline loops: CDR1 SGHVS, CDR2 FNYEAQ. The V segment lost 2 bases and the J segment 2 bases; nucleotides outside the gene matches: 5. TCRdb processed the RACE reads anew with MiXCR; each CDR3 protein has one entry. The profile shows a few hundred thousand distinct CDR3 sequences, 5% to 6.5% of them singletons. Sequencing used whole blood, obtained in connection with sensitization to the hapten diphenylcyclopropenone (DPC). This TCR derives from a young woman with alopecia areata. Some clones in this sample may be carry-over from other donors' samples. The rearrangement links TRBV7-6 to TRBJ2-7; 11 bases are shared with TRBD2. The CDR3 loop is CASSLIMTSGAYEQYF. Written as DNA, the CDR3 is TGTGCCAGCAGCTTAATCATGACTAGCGGGGCCTACGAGCAGTACTTC.